A few counts support the clone carrying this TCR beta chain. The target antigen is unknown. This sample was taken from a study of T-cell memory formation after mild COVID-19. Study as a whole: There were largely donor-specific TCR clusters.

Via MiXCR, TCRdb re-called the 5' RACE reads, giving one row per CDR3 protein. The sample yields about 450,000 distinct CDR3 sequences, 20% to 30% seen once. Study conclusions and caveats: Contracting CD4+ clones were located mainly in CM and EM, and CD8+ clones in EMRA. Contracting clones from day 15 to 85 showed balanced CD4/CD8; later expanders favored CD4+. Unconfirmed was the SARS-CoV-2 specificity of second-wave clones that peaked on day 37.

V dropped 7 bases and J dropped 4; count of bases not matched to a gene: 8. This CDR3 comprises 14 residues. Per germline, CDR1 MNHNY and CDR2 SVGAGI (reference sequence). The sequence derives from an adult woman who had mild COVID-19 (a few samples of this study predate the infection). Cell type and time point are not known. The sample comprised PBMCs or a T cell subset sorted from them (not recorded which). J is TRBJ2-3 and V is TRBV6-6; 7 bases are shared with TRBD2. The CDR3 is CASTVTGGADTQYF. The CDR3, as DNA: TGTGCCAGCACCGTAACTGGGGGGGCAGATACGCAGTATTTT.